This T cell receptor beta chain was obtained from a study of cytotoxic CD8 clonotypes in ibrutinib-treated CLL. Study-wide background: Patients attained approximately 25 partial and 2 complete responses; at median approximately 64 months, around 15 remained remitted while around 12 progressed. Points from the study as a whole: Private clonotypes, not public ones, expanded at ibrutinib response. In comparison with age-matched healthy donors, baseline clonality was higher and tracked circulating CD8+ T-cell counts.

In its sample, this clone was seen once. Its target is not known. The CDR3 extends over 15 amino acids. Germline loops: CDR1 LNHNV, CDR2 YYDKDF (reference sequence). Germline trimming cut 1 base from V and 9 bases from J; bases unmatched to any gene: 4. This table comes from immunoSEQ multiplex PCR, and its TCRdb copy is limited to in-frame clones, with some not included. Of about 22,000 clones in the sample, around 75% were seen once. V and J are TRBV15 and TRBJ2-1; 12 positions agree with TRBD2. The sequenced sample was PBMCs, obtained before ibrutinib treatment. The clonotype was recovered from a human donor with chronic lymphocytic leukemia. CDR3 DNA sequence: TGTGCCACCAGCAGAGTTCTAGCGGGAGGGGGTGAGCAGTTCTTC. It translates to CATSRVLAGGGEQFF.